These T cell receptor beta chains were read from a single sample in a study of vaccination and CD4 T cells after COVID-19. TCRdb ran MiXCR on the PCR reads and lists one entry per CDR3 protein. The sample comprises almost 15,000 distinct CDR3 sequences, approximately 50% of which are singletons, and roughly 5% rests with the top ten. No antigen has been identified for these receptors. The sample was CD4+ T cells from blood, cultured in vitro, taken before SARS-CoV-2 vaccination. These receptors were collected from a human donor who had recovered from COVID-19. Both conserved end residues are part of each CDR3.

V	J	CDR3
TRBV7-8	TRBJ1-1	CASSLGREAFF
TRBV19	TRBJ1-5	CASSTTPGTAYNQPQHF
TRBV2	TRBJ2-5	CASSPGVQETQYF
TRBV11-2	TRBJ2-7	CASRTWGGHSYEQYF
TRBV11-3	TRBJ2-2	CASSYRTSGGSGELFF
TRBV11-3	TRBJ1-1	CASSPRQGGYTEAFF
TRBV28	TRBJ2-5	CASNTNQETQYF
TRBV6-2/TRBV6-3	TRBJ2-7	CASSQRYEQYF
TRBV18	TRBJ2-5	CASSPSGQGETQYF
TRBV28	TRBJ2-7	CASAAGDTSEQYF
TRBV19	TRBJ1-2	CASSETGIHGYTF
TRBV11-2	TRBJ1-1	CASSLDVRGKAFF
TRBV20-1	TRBJ2-2	CSARQGTNTGELFF
TRBV9	TRBJ1-6	CASSPTGLGGPLHF
TRBV20-1	TRBJ1-1	CSALEFGQGRTEAFF
TRBV12-5	TRBJ1-6	CASGLGQGEYNSPLHF
TRBV28	TRBJ2-7	CASMVSSGTYEQYF
TRBV20-1	TRBJ2-7	CSARGGQEISYEQYF
TRBV7-7	TRBJ2-3	CASSTQVTGGTQYF
TRBV11-3	TRBJ1-6	CASSPRGAGQGSPLHF
TRBV20-1	TRBJ1-2	CSARAWEAYGYTF
TRBV7-2	TRBJ1-1	CASSPGTGYGDTEAFF
TRBV19	TRBJ2-7	CASSITGNEQYF
TRBV28	TRBJ1-3	CASHSSGNTIYF
TRBV7-2	TRBJ2-5	CASSRGTLQETQYF
TRBV11-3	TRBJ2-7	CASSLDLGQWKYEQYF
TRBV19	TRBJ2-3	CASSIAQTADTQYF
TRBV27	TRBJ2-1	CASTSHRGGDYNEQFF
TRBV6-1	TRBJ1-1	CATNNARGRVAFF
TRBV30	TRBJ1-6	CAWSGGQGNSPLHF
TRBV10-3	TRBJ1-1	CAISGAGISTEAFF
TRBV2	TRBJ1-5	CASSVDSRNQPQHF
TRBV11-3	TRBJ1-1	CASSLGGGLNTEAFF
TRBV25-1	TRBJ2-3	CASSPGGALAGTDTQYF
TRBV19	TRBJ2-7	CATRPRGKGEQYF
TRBV6-2/TRBV6-3	TRBJ2-7	CASSPDGTWDNYEQYF
TRBV24-1	TRBJ1-2	CATSDSLTGGNGYTF
TRBV2	TRBJ2-2	CASTVQGASGELFF
TRBV20-1	TRBJ2-5	CSAAGEETQYF
TRBV20-1	TRBJ1-1	CSARRNTEAFF
TRBV6-2/TRBV6-3	TRBJ1-5	CASSSIGGSHQPQHF
TRBV7-6	TRBJ1-3	CASSLAARAGGNTIYF
TRBV2	TRBJ1-5	CASSPGQGYNQPQHF
TRBV6-1	TRBJ1-1	CASSATWGRSTKNTEAFF
TRBV7-2	TRBJ1-2	CASSLAGRVGYGYTF
TRBV19	TRBJ1-1	CASSQTEMNTEAFF
TRBV12-3/TRBV12-4	TRBJ2-3	CASRRTSGKTDTQYF
TRBV28	TRBJ2-3	CASSPSATQYF
TRBV7-9	TRBJ1-6	CASSGSVNSPLHF
TRBV6-1	TRBJ2-7	CAISAGAYEQYF
TRBV7-8	TRBJ1-1	CASSLDSGTEAFF
TRBV7-9	TRBJ2-7	CASSSPGTGGYEQYF
TRBV7-9	TRBJ1-1	CASSGYRGLTEAFF
TRBV6-5	TRBJ2-1	CASSYSPPNNEQFF